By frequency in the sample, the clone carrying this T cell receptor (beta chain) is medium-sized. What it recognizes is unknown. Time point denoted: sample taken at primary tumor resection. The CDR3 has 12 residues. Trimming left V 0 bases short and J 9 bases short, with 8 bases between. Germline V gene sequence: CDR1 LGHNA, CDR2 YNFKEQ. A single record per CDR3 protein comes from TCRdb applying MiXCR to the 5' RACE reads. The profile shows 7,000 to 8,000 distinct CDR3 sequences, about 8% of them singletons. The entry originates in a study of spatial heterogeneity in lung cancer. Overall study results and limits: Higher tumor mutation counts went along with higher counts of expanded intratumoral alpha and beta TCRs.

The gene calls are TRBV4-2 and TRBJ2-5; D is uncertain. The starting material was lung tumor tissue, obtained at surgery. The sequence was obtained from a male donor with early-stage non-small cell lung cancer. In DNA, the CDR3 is TGTGCCAGCAGCCAAGATCGAGTGGCCCAGTACTTC. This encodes CASSQDRVAQYF.